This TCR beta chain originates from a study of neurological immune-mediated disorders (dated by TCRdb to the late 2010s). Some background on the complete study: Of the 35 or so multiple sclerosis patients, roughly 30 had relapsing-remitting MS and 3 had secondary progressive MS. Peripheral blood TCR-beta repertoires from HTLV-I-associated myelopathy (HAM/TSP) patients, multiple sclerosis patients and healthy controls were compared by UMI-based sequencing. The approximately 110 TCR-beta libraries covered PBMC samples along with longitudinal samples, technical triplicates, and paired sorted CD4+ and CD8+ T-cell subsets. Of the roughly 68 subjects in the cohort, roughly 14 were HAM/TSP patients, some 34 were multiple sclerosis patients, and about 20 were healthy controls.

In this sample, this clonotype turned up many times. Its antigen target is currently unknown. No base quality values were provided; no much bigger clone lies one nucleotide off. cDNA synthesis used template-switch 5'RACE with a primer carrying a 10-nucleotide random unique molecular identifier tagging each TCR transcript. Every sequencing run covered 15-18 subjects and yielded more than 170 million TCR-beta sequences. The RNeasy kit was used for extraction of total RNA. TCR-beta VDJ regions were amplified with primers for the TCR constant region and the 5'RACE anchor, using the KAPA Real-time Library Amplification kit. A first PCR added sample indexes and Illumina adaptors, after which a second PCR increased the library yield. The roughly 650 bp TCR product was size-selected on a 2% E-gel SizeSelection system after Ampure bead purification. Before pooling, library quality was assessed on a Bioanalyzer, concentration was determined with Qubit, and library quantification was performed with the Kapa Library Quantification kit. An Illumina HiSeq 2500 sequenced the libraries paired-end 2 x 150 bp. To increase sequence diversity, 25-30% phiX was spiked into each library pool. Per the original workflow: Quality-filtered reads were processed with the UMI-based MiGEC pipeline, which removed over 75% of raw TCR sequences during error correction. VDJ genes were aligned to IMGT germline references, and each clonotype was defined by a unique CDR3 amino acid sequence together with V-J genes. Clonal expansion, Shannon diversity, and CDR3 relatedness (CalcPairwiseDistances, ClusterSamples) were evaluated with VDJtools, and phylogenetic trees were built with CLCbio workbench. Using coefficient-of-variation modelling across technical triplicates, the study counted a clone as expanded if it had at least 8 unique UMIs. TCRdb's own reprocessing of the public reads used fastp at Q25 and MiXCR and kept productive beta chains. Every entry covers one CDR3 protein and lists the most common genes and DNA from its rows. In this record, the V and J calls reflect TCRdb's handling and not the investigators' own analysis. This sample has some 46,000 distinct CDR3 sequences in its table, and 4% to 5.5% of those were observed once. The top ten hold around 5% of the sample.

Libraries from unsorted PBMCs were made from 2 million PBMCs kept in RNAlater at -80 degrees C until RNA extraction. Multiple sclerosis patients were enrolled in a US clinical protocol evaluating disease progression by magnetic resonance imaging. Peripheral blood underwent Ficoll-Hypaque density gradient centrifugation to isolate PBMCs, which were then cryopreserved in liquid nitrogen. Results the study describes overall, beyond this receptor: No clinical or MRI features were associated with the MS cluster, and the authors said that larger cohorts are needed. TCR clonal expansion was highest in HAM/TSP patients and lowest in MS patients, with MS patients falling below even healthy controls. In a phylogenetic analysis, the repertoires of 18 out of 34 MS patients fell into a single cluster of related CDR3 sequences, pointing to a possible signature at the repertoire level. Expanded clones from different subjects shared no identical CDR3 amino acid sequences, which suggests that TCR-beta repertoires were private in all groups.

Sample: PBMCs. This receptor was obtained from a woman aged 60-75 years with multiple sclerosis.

Read as DNA, the sequence is TGCAGCGTTGCAGGGGAGATTCTTTACAATGAGCAGTTCTTC. This codes for CSVAGEILYNEQFF. Here the chain combines TRBV29-1 and TRBJ2-1; the D region possibly corresponds to TRBD1 (6 bases align). The CDR3 holds 14 amino acids from the cysteine to the phenylalanine. The retained sequence is limited to the CDR3, 42 bases, with the frame set at the first base. The germline V gene sets CDR1 to SQVTM and CDR2 to ANQGSEA. The junction shows trimming of 4 bases on V and 4 bases on J, plus 14 bases between the germline ends.